This TCR beta chain was recovered during a study of cytomegalovirus exposure and HLA in healthy donors. Germline V gives CDR1 SGHNT, CDR2 YENEEA. Trimming at V came to 4 bases and at J to 1 base, leaving 5 bases not matched to a gene. This CDR3 spans 18 amino acids. Assay used: immunoSEQ multiplex PCR; TCRdb lists only in-frame clones, some missing. The sample contains fewer than 250,000 clones, over 75% of which appear only once. This clonotype was sampled from a woman between 18 and 30 years old in good health and CMV-seropositive. V is TRBV11-3 and J is TRBJ2-3; 16 nucleotides agree with TRBD2. Source material: PBMCs. The CDR3 here is CASSWGLAGGPGTDTQYF. In nucleotides, the CDR3 is TGTGCCAGCAGCTGGGGACTAGCGGGAGGGCCGGGCACAGATACGCAGTATTTT.